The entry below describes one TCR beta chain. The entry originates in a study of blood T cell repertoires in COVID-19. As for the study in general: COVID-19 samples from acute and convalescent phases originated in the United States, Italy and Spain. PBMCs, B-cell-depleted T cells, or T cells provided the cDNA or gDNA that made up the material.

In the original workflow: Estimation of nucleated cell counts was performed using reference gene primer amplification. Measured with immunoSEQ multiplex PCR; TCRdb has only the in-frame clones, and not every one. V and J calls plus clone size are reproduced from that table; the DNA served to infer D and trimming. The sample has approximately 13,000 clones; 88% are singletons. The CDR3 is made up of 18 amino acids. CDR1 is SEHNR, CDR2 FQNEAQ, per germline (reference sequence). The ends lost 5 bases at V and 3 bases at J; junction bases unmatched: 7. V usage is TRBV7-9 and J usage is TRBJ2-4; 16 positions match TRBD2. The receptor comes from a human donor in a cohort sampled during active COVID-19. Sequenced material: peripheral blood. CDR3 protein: CASSQGTSGRAGKNIQYF. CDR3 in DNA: TGTGCCAGCAGCCAAGGGACTAGCGGGAGGGCAGGCAAAAACATTCAGTACTTC.